This T cell receptor beta chain was sequenced for a study of T-cell reconstitution after alpha-beta-depleted transplantation in children. This clonotype was detected many times. The CDR3 has 17 residues. CDR1 and CDR2 from the germline V gene are DFQATT and SNEGSKA (reference sequence). With 5 bases removed from V and 0 bases from J, the gap between germline ends came to 21 bases. Unique molecular identifiers were incorporated into the prepared TCRbeta library. TCRdb used MiXCR to reprocess the PCR reads, holding one entry per CDR3 protein. The data show fewer than 700,000 distinct CDR3 sequences, with 10% to 15% seen just once and over 2% held by the top ten.

The sequencing here drew on PBMCs, mostly from graft donor cells, taken 360 days after TCRalphabeta/CD19-depleted stem cell transplant. The V call is TRBV20-1, the J call TRBJ2-3, with D tentatively TRBD2 (5 bases). This TCR came from a male patient aged 10 to 17 who had a stem cell transplant for acute myeloid leukemia, so the T cells may come from the graft donor. CDR3 sequence: CSAGERVLPLSTDTQYF. The CDR3 DNA reads TGCAGTGCTGGGGAGCGCGTTTTACCTCTTAGCACAGATACGCAGTATTTT.